These T cell receptor beta chains were read from a single sample in a study of spatial heterogeneity in lung cancer. TCRdb reprocessed the 5' RACE reads with MiXCR, giving one entry per CDR3 protein. This table has about 3,800 distinct CDR3 sequences, 30% to 40% appearing once. The sample consisted of lung tumor tissue, taken at surgery. These receptors were collected from a male donor with early-stage non-small cell lung cancer. Both conserved end residues are part of each CDR3. Each record gives: J gene, D gene, clone size, V gene, CDR3 DNA, CDR3 protein. A D gene is named only where the DNA matches it firmly. Expanded clones get a size class; other rows say once, few or many, or leave the size out.

j_gene: TRBJ2-5; d_gene: NA; abundance: few; v_gene: TRBV20-1; CDR3nt: TGCAGTGCTAGCTCCGGGAAAAGAGAGACCCAGTACTTC; CDR3aa: CSASSGKRETQYF
j_gene: TRBJ2-7; d_gene: NA; abundance: NA; v_gene: TRBV12-3/TRBV12-4; CDR3nt: TGTGCCAGCAGTCCTGGACAACACTACGAGCAGTACTTC; CDR3aa: CASSPGQHYEQYF
j_gene: TRBJ2-7; d_gene: NA; abundance: few; v_gene: TRBV13; CDR3nt: TGTGCCAGCAGCGTCGGACAGCCCTACGAGCAGTACTTC; CDR3aa: CASSVGQPYEQYF
j_gene: TRBJ2-4; d_gene: TRBD1; abundance: many; v_gene: TRBV20-1; CDR3nt: TGCAGTGCCCCGGAGGAGACAGGGTCCGACATTCAGTACTTC; CDR3aa: CSAPEETGSDIQYF
j_gene: TRBJ2-2; d_gene: NA; abundance: once; v_gene: TRBV9; CDR3nt: TGTGCCAGCAGCGCCTATTCCGAAGCCGGGGAGCTGTTTTTT; CDR3aa: CASSAYSEAGELFF
j_gene: TRBJ2-2; d_gene: NA; abundance: NA; v_gene: TRBV19; CDR3nt: TGTGCCAGTAGTATGTCCGACATCACCGGGGAGCTGTTTTTT; CDR3aa: CASSMSDITGELFF
j_gene: TRBJ2-3; d_gene: NA; abundance: large; v_gene: TRBV10-1; CDR3nt: TGCGCCAGCAGTGAGGACAACACAGATACGCAGTATTTT; CDR3aa: CASSEDNTDTQYF
j_gene: TRBJ1-5; d_gene: NA; abundance: medium-sized; v_gene: TRBV6-5; CDR3nt: TGTGCCAGCAGTTACACGGGGACGGGCAATCAGCCCCAGCATTTT; CDR3aa: CASSYTGTGNQPQHF
j_gene: TRBJ2-3; d_gene: TRBD1; abundance: few; v_gene: TRBV5-1; CDR3nt: TGCGCCAGCAGCCCGATCAAGGGGGCTGGGACAGATACGCAGTATTTT; CDR3aa: CASSPIKGAGTDTQYF
j_gene: TRBJ2-4; d_gene: TRBD1; abundance: NA; v_gene: TRBV28; CDR3nt: TGTGCCAGCAGTTTAGGGACAGGGGGATTAGACATTCAGTACTTC; CDR3aa: CASSLGTGGLDIQYF
j_gene: TRBJ2-7; d_gene: NA; abundance: many; v_gene: TRBV5-6; CDR3nt: TGTGCCAGCAGCGCGACAGCGAAATCGCAGTACTTC; CDR3aa: CASSATAKSQYF
j_gene: TRBJ2-7; d_gene: TRBD2; abundance: NA; v_gene: TRBV27; CDR3nt: TGTGCCAGTAAATTAGCGGGAGGGCACGAGCAGTACTTC; CDR3aa: CASKLAGGHEQYF
j_gene: TRBJ2-7; d_gene: TRBD1; abundance: NA; v_gene: TRBV28; CDR3nt: TGTGCCAGCGCGACAGGGGGAAAGTACGAGCAGTACTTC; CDR3aa: CASATGGKYEQYF
j_gene: TRBJ2-2; d_gene: TRBD2; abundance: few; v_gene: TRBV28; CDR3nt: TGTGCCAGCAGTCTCCTGGGAGGCGGGAGAGGCACCGGGGAGCTGTTTTTT; CDR3aa: CASSLLGGGRGTGELFF
j_gene: TRBJ2-1; d_gene: NA; abundance: NA; v_gene: TRBV28; CDR3nt: TGTGCCAGCAGTTTCCGGGCTCTAAGAGGAAATGAGCAGTTCTTC; CDR3aa: CASSFRALRGNEQFF
j_gene: TRBJ2-7; d_gene: NA; abundance: large; v_gene: TRBV7-2; CDR3nt: TGTGCCAGCAGCCCGGGCCGGGATGCCTCCTACGAGCAGTACTTC; CDR3aa: CASSPGRDASYEQYF
j_gene: TRBJ2-7; d_gene: NA; abundance: NA; v_gene: TRBV9; CDR3nt: TGTGCCAGCAGCGTAGGTTCTACCCAGACCTACGAGCAGTACTTC; CDR3aa: CASSVGSTQTYEQYF
j_gene: TRBJ2-1; d_gene: NA; abundance: NA; v_gene: TRBV5-6; CDR3nt: TGTGCCAGCAGCTCGGACATATACAATGAGCAGTTCTTC; CDR3aa: CASSSDIYNEQFF
j_gene: TRBJ2-4; d_gene: NA; abundance: NA; v_gene: TRBV15; CDR3nt: TGTGCCACCAGCATGAATAACAGGGCCTCCTCCAAAAACATTCAGTACTTC; CDR3aa: CATSMNNRASSKNIQYF
j_gene: TRBJ1-6; d_gene: TRBD1; abundance: few; v_gene: TRBV5-4; CDR3nt: TGTGCCAGCAGCTTGGACAGGGGCAGGGCACCCCTCCACTTT; CDR3aa: CASSLDRGRAPLHF
j_gene: TRBJ2-1; d_gene: TRBD2; abundance: NA; v_gene: TRBV5-1; CDR3nt: TGCGCCAGCAGCTTTACCCACGGGGCGGGAGGGCTTCTCTCTGAGCAGTTCTTC; CDR3aa: CASSFTHGAGGLLSEQFF
j_gene: TRBJ2-1; d_gene: NA; abundance: few; v_gene: TRBV28; CDR3nt: TGTGCCAGCAGTCCGCAGGACGTAAGGAATGAGCAGTTCTTC; CDR3aa: CASSPQDVRNEQFF
j_gene: TRBJ2-7; d_gene: NA; abundance: NA; v_gene: TRBV7-2; CDR3nt: TGTGCCAGCAGCTTAGATCACGAGCAGTACTTC; CDR3aa: CASSLDHEQYF
j_gene: TRBJ2-5; d_gene: NA; abundance: NA; v_gene: TRBV28; CDR3nt: TGTGCCAGCAGTTGGTTGGCACCTTTACAAGAGACCCAGTACTTC; CDR3aa: CASSWLAPLQETQYF
j_gene: TRBJ2-2; d_gene: TRBD1; abundance: NA; v_gene: TRBV6-6; CDR3nt: TGTGCCGGTACAGGGGGCAACACCGGGGAGCTGTTTTTT; CDR3aa: CAGTGGNTGELFF
j_gene: TRBJ2-7; d_gene: NA; abundance: NA; v_gene: TRBV10-3; CDR3nt: TGTGCCATCAGTAGCCTAACTCCACCGGAGCAGTACTTC; CDR3aa: CAISSLTPPEQYF
j_gene: TRBJ1-4; d_gene: NA; abundance: NA; v_gene: TRBV19; CDR3nt: TGTGCCAGTAGGAAGTCCTTTGCTTTTGCAACTAATGAAAAACTGTTTTTT; CDR3aa: CASRKSFAFATNEKLFF
j_gene: TRBJ2-1; d_gene: NA; abundance: NA; v_gene: TRBV6-2/TRBV6-3; CDR3nt: TGTGCCAGCAGCACCGGGAACACCCTCTACAATGAGCAGTTCTTC; CDR3aa: CASSTGNTLYNEQFF
j_gene: TRBJ2-7; d_gene: TRBD1; abundance: NA; v_gene: TRBV7-8; CDR3nt: TGTGCCAGCAGCTTAGCGTCCCAGGGGGCCTCCTACGAGCAGTACTTC; CDR3aa: CASSLASQGASYEQYF
j_gene: TRBJ2-5; d_gene: NA; abundance: NA; v_gene: TRBV18; CDR3nt: TGTGCCAGCTCACCACGCGGACAAGAGACCCAGTACTTC; CDR3aa: CASSPRGQETQYF
j_gene: TRBJ1-1; d_gene: NA; abundance: NA; v_gene: TRBV29-1; CDR3nt: TGCAGCGTTGAACGTGGCGGGGCTGAAGCTTTCTTT; CDR3aa: CSVERGGAEAFF
j_gene: TRBJ2-3; d_gene: NA; abundance: NA; v_gene: TRBV11-2; CDR3nt: TGTGCCAGCAGCTTAGGGACTACGGTAGATACGCAGTATTTT; CDR3aa: CASSLGTTVDTQYF
j_gene: TRBJ2-6; d_gene: NA; abundance: NA; v_gene: TRBV28; CDR3nt: TGTGCCAGCAGTTCCCCTGGGGCCAACGTCCTGACTTTC; CDR3aa: CASSSPGANVLTF